This TCR beta chain is drawn from a study of blood T cell repertoires in COVID-19. Study-wide background: COVID-19 samples, acute and convalescent, were from the United States, Italy and Spain. T cells, B-cell-depleted T cells, or PBMCs supplied cDNA or gDNA.

Assay: immunoSEQ multiplex PCR; the TCRdb copy retains only in-frame clones and omits some. This table has approximately 100,000 clones, around 87% appearing once. Per the germline V gene, CDR1 is SGHRS and CDR2 is YFSETQ. V was cut by 5 bases and J by 6 bases, with 12 bases left in between. The CDR3 consists of 12 residues. The specimen sequenced was peripheral blood. V gene TRBV5-1 combines with J gene TRBJ2-7; D might be TRBD1 (5 bases). The receptor comes from an elderly woman with acute or convalescent COVID-19. The CDR3 is CASRQQVGEQYF. As DNA, the CDR3 is TGCGCCAGCAGGCAACAGGTAGGCGAGCAGTACTTC.